This TCR beta chain was obtained from a study of T cell responses to AZD1222 COVID-19 vaccine. TCRdb's copy holds only in-frame clones and misses some; the assay was immunoSEQ multiplex PCR. The table records roughly 100,000 clones, 88% of them present only once. CDR3 length: 14 amino acids. Germline CDR1 and CDR2: SGHRS and YFSETQ. Trimming shortened V by 4 bases and J by 5 bases, and 15 bases separated the two germline ends. This clone was detected only once. Antigen: not known. Study-wide findings and caveats: Spike regions recognized by vaccine-associated CD4 TCRs spanned the protein, led by 160-218 and 743-854. At study baseline, merely five or six AZD1222 recipients were seropositive. Donors skewed white British and female; clonal diversity was possibly underestimated. A rise in Spike-specific TCR breadth and depth followed two AZD1222 doses.

The receptor comes from an adult in good health. The source material was peripheral blood, sampled on day 0 of AZD1222 vaccination. The V and J genes are TRBV5-1 and TRBJ1-1, with TRBD1 as a possible D gene (6 bases). For the CDR3, the DNA is TGCGCCAGCAGCAGAAAGGACAGAGGGACTGAAGCTTTCTTT. Protein: CASSRKDRGTEAFF.